A selection of T cell receptor beta chains follows, all from one sample in a study of shared clonotypes between healthy human individuals. Clones were sequenced by immunoSEQ multiplex PCR, and TCRdb holds only the in-frame ones, with some missing. Altogether 2 million to 2.5 million clones are present, 95% being singletons, with the ten largest covering roughly 0.13%. Sequencing used naive CD4+ T cells sorted from blood. All receptors come from a man younger than 30 in good health. CDR3s leave out the opening cysteine and the closing phenylalanine or tryptophan.

>TRBV10-3
AIHPTGSGNSPLH
>TRBV5-1
ASSWTSQETQY
>TRBV11-2
ASSAGLAGTYEQY
>TRBV5-6
ASSLDNRGGRNIQY
>TRBV10-1
ASSAGGPGHQPQH
>TRBV4-2
ASSQGETGRGHNEQF
>TRBV2
ASSEPGRQETQY
>TRBV18
ASSPTQGGSDIQY
>TRBV18
ASSTNRDSPYEQY
>TRBV18
ASSPVTLQGAPGANVLT
>TRBV10-3
AIGTGQGAGSPLH
>TRBV11-2
ASSLLPFIAVSSYEQY
>TRBV9
ASSPTGGTNGYT
>TRBV4-1
ASSQGTSGVNEQF
>TRBV6-1
ASSEVASRQPQH